The 20 T cell receptor beta chains below were found in one sample sequenced in a study of cytomegalovirus exposure and HLA in healthy donors. In the PCR, 60 Vbeta and 13 Jbeta primers were used. Generated by immunoSEQ multiplex PCR, the TCRdb table keeps only in-frame clones and is missing some. This sample has 120,000 to 150,000 clones, with approximately 91% found just once. Material: PBMCs. The source is a woman aged 40 to 50 in good health and CMV-seronegative.

The V call is TRBV28, the J call TRBJ2-5; unclear D gene. The J call may be in error: the DNA end matches TRBJ2-7 better. In germline, CDR1 is MDHEN, CDR2 SYDVKM. The CDR3 loop spans 10 amino acids. The CDR3 DNA follows: TGTGCCAGCAGTTCCCACGAGCAGTACTTC. Translation gives CASSSHEQYF.

The CDR3 region has the DNA TGCGCCAGCAGCTTGGCGCCTGGGGCAGGAGGGGCCAACGTCCTGACTTTC. Residues: CASSLAPGAGGANVLTF. This chain uses TRBV5-1 with TRBJ2-6; D might be TRBD1 (5 bases). Trimming removed 0 bases at V and 4 bases at J, with 14 bases between. Germline-derived CDR1 and CDR2 are SGHRS and YFSETQ. The CDR3 length is 17 residues.

The rearrangement joins TRBV6-6 to TRBJ2-1; TRBD2 might be the D (5 bases). Trimming removed 0 bases at V and 9 bases at J, with 6 bases between. The CDR3 consists of 12 residues. Germline V gene data show CDR1 as MNHNY and CDR2 as SVGAGI (reference sequence). CDR3 in DNA: TGTGCCAGCAGTTACTCCCTAGCTGAGCAGTTCTTC. Translated, it gives CASSYSLAEQFF.

The V and J genes are TRBV28 and TRBJ2-1; 8 bases align to TRBD1. The CDR3 runs 12 residues. The J segment lost 11 bases and the V segment lost 8 bases, leaving 8 bases of the junction unmatched. Germline-derived CDR1 and CDR2 are MDHEN and SYDVKM. CDR3 residues: CASGTGPGKQFF. The CDR3 DNA reads TGTGCCAGCGGGACAGGCCCGGGGAAGCAGTTCTTC.

This clone has a handful of counts. The J gene is TRBJ2-2, the V gene TRBV5-4; D is possibly TRBD2 (5 bases). This CDR3 spans 13 amino acids. Germline lookup yields CDR1 SGHNT and CDR2 YYREEE (reference sequence). Trimming took off 2 bases at V and 5 bases at J, with 7 bases between the two ends. CDR3 region: CASSLRETGELFF. Here the CDR3 DNA reads TGTGCCAGCAGCTTAAGGGAGACCGGGGAGCTGTTTTTT.

The V and J genes are TRBV2 and TRBJ1-4; D remains unclear. CDR3 length equals 15 residues. The V and J ends lost 5 bases and 2 bases respectively, with 12 bases between them. Germline CDR1 is SNHLY and CDR2 is FYNNEI. The chain's CDR3 is CASSPWRVTNEKLFF. The CDR3 DNA sequence: TGTGCCAGCAGTCCCTGGAGGGTTACTAATGAAAAACTGTTTTTT.

For this clone: One end of the junction does not line up with germline, which may come from a read error. The chain combines TRBV7-9 with TRBJ1-1; 7 bases align to TRBD1. The CDR3 contains 13 residues. Germline V lookup: CDR1 SEHNR, CDR2 FQNEAQ (reference sequence). CDR3 in amino acids: CSSSFDRVWGAFF. CDR3 nucleotide sequence: TGTTCCAGCAGCTTTGACAGGGTTTGGGGAGCTTTCTTT.

The CDR3 DNA follows: TGTGCCAGCAGCTTAGGAGCGGGGACAGGTTATGAAAAACTGTTTTTT. Protein product: CASSLGAGTGYEKLFF. The chain couples TRBV7-9 to TRBJ1-4; 8 bases are a match to TRBD1. Germline trimming cut 1 base from V and 6 bases from J; bases unmatched to any gene: 7. This CDR3 is built from 16 residues. Germline V lookup: CDR1 SEHNR, CDR2 FQNEAQ (reference sequence).

This clone was recorded only once. This rearrangement joins TRBV11-2 to TRBJ1-3; D is unresolved. Germline CDR1 SGHAT, CDR2 FQNNGV. V lost 1 base to trimming and J lost 4 bases, with 11 bases between them. The CDR3 runs to 15 residues. CDR3 sequence: CASSLVGGSGNTIYF. The CDR3 DNA reads as TGTGCCAGCAGCTTAGTAGGAGGGTCCGGAAACACCATATATTTT.

V gene TRBV28 combines with J gene TRBJ2-1; 13 bases align to TRBD2. J was trimmed by 7 bases and V by 5 bases; bases with no gene match: 5. Germline V gene sequence: CDR1 MDHEN, CDR2 SYDVKM. The CDR3 loop spans 15 amino acids. This CDR3 reads CASSALAGGRNEQFF. For the CDR3, the DNA is TGTGCCAGCAGTGCACTAGCGGGAGGGAGGAATGAGCAGTTCTTC.

The rearrangement joins TRBV7-9 to TRBJ1-3; D is unresolved. Trimming took 3 bases from V and 2 from J, leaving 8 bases between them. There are 14 residues in the CDR3. Germline CDR1 reads SEHNR; CDR2 reads FQNEAQ (reference sequence). CDR3 sequence: CASSFQLAGNTIYF. The CDR3 DNA is TGTGCCAGCAGCTTCCAGTTGGCTGGAAACACCATATATTTT.

Turning to this clone: One end of the junction fails to match germline, which may point to a read error. This chain links TRBV7-9 with TRBJ2-1; a weak D match, TRBD2 (7 bases). The CDR3 has 13 amino acids. Germline V gene sequence: CDR1 SEHNR, CDR2 FQNEAQ (reference sequence). CDR3 region: CSSSIRGGTEQFF. The DNA for the CDR3 is TGTTCCAGCAGCATTAGGGGGGGCACTGAGCAGTTCTTC.

The chain employs TRBV18 and TRBJ2-7, with 11 bases fitting TRBD2. CDR3 length: 16 residues. Germline lookup yields CDR1 KGHSH and CDR2 LQKENI. Trimming took 3 bases from V and 3 from J; bases not matched to a gene: 7. CDR3 in amino acids: CASSPRLAGTFYEQYF. CDR3 sequence (DNA): TGTGCCAGCTCACCCCGACTAGCGGGGACCTTCTACGAGCAGTACTTC.

The count of this clone is one. The rearrangement links TRBV11-2 to TRBJ2-6; no clear D. Per germline, CDR1 SGHAT and CDR2 FQNNGV. V was cut by 4 bases and J by 0 bases, with 10 bases left in between. The CDR3 sequence is 16 residues long. The CDR3 loop reads CASSSYGYSGANVLTF. CDR3 bases: TGTGCCAGCAGCTCCTATGGTTACTCTGGGGCCAACGTCCTGACTTTC.

The rearrangement joins TRBV28 to TRBJ2-7; D unresolved. Germline V gene lookup returns CDR1 MDHEN and CDR2 SYDVKM. With 5 bases removed from V and 0 bases from J, the gap between germline ends came to 5 bases. This CDR3 is 12 amino acids long. The CDR3: CASSQVSYEQYF. The CDR3 DNA sequence: TGTGCCAGCAGTCAGGTCTCCTACGAGCAGTACTTC.

This clone was counted once. The chain uses TRBV5-1 and TRBJ1-6, with D possibly being TRBD1 (5 bases). Trimming left V 0 bases short and J 7 bases short, with 8 bases between. There are 14 residues in the CDR3. Germline CDR1 SGHRS, CDR2 YFSETQ. CDR3 region: CASSLGTSNSPLHF. Written as DNA, the CDR3 is TGCGCCAGCAGCTTGGGGACATCGAATTCACCCCTCCACTTT.

The DNA of the CDR3 is TGTGCCAGCAGCCAAGATCTCGCGGGGGTCACAGATACGCAGTATTTT. Protein sequence: CASSQDLAGVTDTQYF. The chain uses TRBV4-2 and TRBJ2-3, with 7 bases aligning to TRBD2. Trimming removed 0 bases from V and 2 bases from J; junction bases left unmatched: 5. CDR1 and CDR2 (germline): LGHNA, YNFKEQ. This CDR3 has 16 amino acids.

The V gene is TRBV29-1, the J gene TRBJ2-2, with D possibly being TRBD1 (5 bases). CDR1 SQVTM and CDR2 ANQGSEA come from the germline V gene. V lost 6 bases and J 1 base, leaving 9 bases between the germline ends. This CDR3 comprises 13 residues. In DNA, the CDR3 is TGCAGCGTATCCGGACAGAACACCGGGGAGCTGTTTTTT. Its protein product is CSVSGQNTGELFF.

The chain uses TRBV7-8 and TRBJ1-2; D is possibly TRBD1 (5 bases). Germline assignment: CDR1 SGHVS and CDR2 FQNEAQ. The CDR3 loop spans 13 amino acids. The V gene lost 4 bases and the J gene lost 6 bases, with 12 bases spanning the gap. The CDR3 DNA sequence: TGTGCCAGCAGCTGGGGGGTCGGTGATGGCTACACCTTC. This encodes CASSWGVGDGYTF.

Only a few counts were recorded for this clone. V gene TRBV11-2 combines with J gene TRBJ2-7; D remains ambiguous. Germline-derived CDR1 and CDR2 are SGHAT and FQNNGV. The V and J ends lost 4 bases and 4 bases respectively, with 5 bases between them. The CDR3 length is 11 residues. Here the CDR3 DNA reads TGTGCCAGCAGCTCAGGTTACGAGCAGTACTTC. It is translated as CASSSGYEQYF.